The next 18 T cell receptor beta chains were all read from a single sample in a study of shared clonotypes between healthy human individuals. TCRdb's copy holds only in-frame clones and misses some; the assay was immunoSEQ multiplex PCR. The table records about 1.5 million clones, about 98% of them present only once. Sequencing used naive CD4+ T cells sorted from blood. Subset here: CD45RA+ positively selected. The receptors originated from a man between 25 and 39 years old in good health.

The V call is TRBV11-3, the J call TRBJ2-3; D possibly corresponds to TRBD1 (5 bases). Germline CDR1 SGHNT, CDR2 YENEEA. The CDR3 consists of 13 residues. Trimming left V 5 bases short and J 2 bases short, with 8 bases between. CDR3 loop: CASSPTVTDTQYF. DNA for the CDR3: TGTGCCAGCAGCCCGACAGTCACAGATACGCAGTATTTT.

The chain recombines TRBV6-5 with TRBJ1-5; the D is unclear. V was cut by 2 bases and J by 5 bases, with 7 bases left in between. The CDR3 runs to 13 residues. The germline gives CDR1 MNHEY, CDR2 SVGAGI. The CDR3 region is CASSYGMDQPQHF. In DNA, the CDR3 is TGTGCCAGCAGTTACGGGATGGATCAGCCCCAGCATTTT.

The J gene is TRBJ1-3, the V gene TRBV18; TRBD1 matches 10 bases. CDR1 and CDR2 from the germline V gene are KGHSH and LQKENI. The CDR3 length is 15 residues. V gave up 2 bases and J gave up 3 bases; unmatched junction bases: 1. CDR3 DNA sequence: TGTGCCAGCTCACCATGGGACAGGGGTGGAAACACCATATATTTT. Its protein is CASSPWDRGGNTIYF.

The V call is TRBV5-1, the J call TRBJ2-1; 8 positions agree with TRBD1. Trimming took 7 bases from V and 3 from J; bases not matched to a gene: 9. In germline, CDR1 is SGHRS, CDR2 YFSETQ. The CDR3 sequence is 15 residues long. The CDR3 loop is CASETGQDFYNEQFF. CDR3 nucleotides: TGCGCCAGCGAGACGGGACAGGACTTCTACAATGAGCAGTTCTTC.

The chain uses TRBV10-3 and TRBJ2-3; tentatively, D is TRBD2 (6 bases). Trimming shortened V by 0 bases and J by 0 bases, and 19 bases separated the two germline ends. CDR3 length: 19 residues. Per germline, CDR1 ENHRY and CDR2 SYGVKD. The CDR3 spells CAISESFAAGTPSTDTQYF. For the CDR3, the DNA is TGTGCCATCAGTGAGTCTTTCGCGGCGGGGACTCCTAGCACAGATACGCAGTATTTT.

V gene TRBV28 combines with J gene TRBJ2-2; D is unresolved. This CDR3 has 14 amino acids. V lost 2 bases and J 7 bases, leaving 11 bases between the germline ends. Germline CDR1 and CDR2: MDHEN and SYDVKM. In DNA, the CDR3 is TGTGCCAGCAGTTTAGTGAGTCGAAACGGGGAGCTGTTTTTT. Protein: CASSLVSRNGELFF.

The V gene is TRBV5-1, the J gene TRBJ1-3; D unclear. From germline, CDR1 is SGHRS and CDR2 YFSETQ. The CDR3 loop spans 16 amino acids. The V end lost 2 bases, the J end lost 4 bases, and 16 bases lay between the germline ends. DNA of the CDR3: TGCGCCAGCAGCTTCCTAACTCCCTCCGTCGGAAACACCATATATTTT. Protein product: CASSFLTPSVGNTIYF.

The chain combines TRBV14 with TRBJ2-1; D remains ambiguous. The CDR3 contains 14 residues. CDR1 and CDR2 from the germline V gene are SGHDN and FVKESK. V shed 3 bases and J shed 5 bases, with 11 bases lying between them. CDR3 coding DNA: TGTGCCAGCAGCCAGGTTACCTGGGACAATGAGCAGTTCTTC. This codes for CASSQVTWDNEQFF.

The rearrangement joins TRBV5-4 to TRBJ2-5, with a possible D match to TRBD1 (5 bases). The CDR3 totals 14 residues. CDR1 SGHNT and CDR2 YYREEE come from the germline V gene (reference sequence). Trimming left V 0 bases short and J 5 bases short, with 11 bases between. CDR3 amino acids: CASSLAIGDETQYF. The DNA for the CDR3 is TGTGCCAGCAGCTTGGCCATAGGGGATGAGACCCAGTACTTC. Full variable domain (missing parts from reference TRBV5-4 and TRBJ2-5): ETGVTQSPTHLIKTRGQQVTLRCSSQSGHNTVSWYQQALGQGPQFIFQYYREEENGRGNFPPRFSGLQFPNYSSELNVNALELDDSALYLCASSLAIGDETQYFGPGTRLLVL.

The J gene is TRBJ2-7, the V gene TRBV5-1; D is possibly TRBD2 (6 bases). Germline loops: CDR1 SGHRS, CDR2 YFSETQ. CDR3 size: 16 residues. V was clipped by 6 bases and J by 2 bases, with 21 bases between them. The CDR3 reads CASTPLLAGPTYEQYF. The CDR3 DNA follows: TGCGCCAGCACCCCGTTACTGGCGGGACCTACCTACGAGCAGTACTTC.

The chain couples TRBV2 to TRBJ2-7, with a possible D match to TRBD2 (5 bases). Per the germline V gene, CDR1 is SNHLY and CDR2 is FYNNEI. V was cut by 7 bases and J by 3 bases, with 13 bases left in between. This CDR3 has 13 amino acids. The DNA of the CDR3 is TGTGCCAGCAAAATAGCGCCCGACTACGAGCAGTACTTC. It specifies CASKIAPDYEQYF.

The gene calls are TRBV7-9 and TRBJ1-1; tentatively, D is TRBD1 (5 bases). The germline V and J ends were trimmed by 6 bases and 8 bases, with 22 bases remaining between them. Germline CDR1 SEHNR, CDR2 FQNEAQ (reference sequence). The CDR3 totals 15 residues. CDR3 sequence: CASSSVGGPTTEAFF. CDR3 nucleotide sequence: TGTGCCAGCAGTTCAGTGGGGGGACCCACTACCGAAGCTTTCTTT.

The V call is TRBV5-1, the J call TRBJ1-1; D is perhaps TRBD1 (6 bases). The CDR3 length is 14 residues. V was trimmed by 4 bases and J by 4 bases, leaving 14 bases between them. CDR1 SGHRS and CDR2 YFSETQ come from the germline V gene. In DNA form, the CDR3 reads TGCGCCAGCAGCCAAAAGGGGGAACGCACTGAAGCTTTCTTT. Protein: CASSQKGERTEAFF.

The rearrangement uses TRBV25-1 and TRBJ1-5, with D possibly TRBD1 on 5 matching bases. The CDR3 has 15 residues. Germline V gene sequence: CDR1 MGHDK, CDR2 SYGVNS. V was trimmed by 0 bases and J by 6 bases, leaving 12 bases between them. Here the CDR3 DNA reads TGTGCCAGCAGTGAATATGGAGGGCAGGGTCAGCCCCAGCATTTT. Amino acid sequence: CASSEYGGQGQPQHF.

The chain combines TRBV28 with TRBJ1-5; D remains unclear. There are 16 residues in the CDR3. The V gene lost 1 base and the J gene lost 0 bases, with 10 bases spanning the gap. Looked up from germline, CDR1 is MDHEN and CDR2 is SYDVKM. Written as DNA, the CDR3 is TGTGCCAGCAGTTTATCCGGCAGGAGTAGCAATCAGCCCCAGCATTTT. It encodes CASSLSGRSSNQPQHF.

CDR3 nucleotide sequence: TGCGCCAGCAGTCGGAGGGGACAGGAGGGTCGCGAGCAGTACTTC. Protein sequence: CASSRRGQEGREQYF. V gene TRBV23-1 combines with J gene TRBJ2-7, with TRBD1 matching 8 bases. TRBV23-1 is treated as an ORF (open reading frame) with a function not yet certain. V was clipped by 4 bases and J by 6 bases; unmatched bases: 11. The CDR3 length is 15 residues.

The V call is TRBV5-4, the J call TRBJ1-4; a possible D gene is TRBD1 (5 bases). V shed 2 bases and J shed 0 bases, with 8 bases lying between them. CDR1 is SGHNT and CDR2 is YYREEE in the germline V gene (reference sequence). The CDR3 runs 15 residues. DNA of the CDR3: TGTGCCAGCAGCTTTACAGGAGCAACTAATGAAAAACTGTTTTTT. It encodes CASSFTGATNEKLFF.

V is TRBV7-8 and J is TRBJ1-2, with D unclear. V dropped 2 bases and J dropped 4 bases, with 11 bases sitting between them. CDR1 is SGHVS and CDR2 is FQNEAQ in the germline V gene. This CDR3 has 14 amino acids. The CDR3 DNA is TGTGCCAGCAGCTTAAGTACCCGCGGCTATGGCTACACCTTC. It translates to CASSLSTRGYGYTF.